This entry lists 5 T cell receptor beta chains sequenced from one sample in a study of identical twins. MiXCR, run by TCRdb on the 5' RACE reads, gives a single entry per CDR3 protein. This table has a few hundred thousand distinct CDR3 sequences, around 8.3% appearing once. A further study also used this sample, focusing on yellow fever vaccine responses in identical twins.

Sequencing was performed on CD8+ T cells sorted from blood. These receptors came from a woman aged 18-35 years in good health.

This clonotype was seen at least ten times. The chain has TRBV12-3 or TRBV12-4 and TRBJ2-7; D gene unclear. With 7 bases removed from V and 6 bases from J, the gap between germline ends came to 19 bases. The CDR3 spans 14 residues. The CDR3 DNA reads TGTGCCAGCACCTCCGGGCCACACAAGCTCGAGCAGTACTTC. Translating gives CASTSGPHKLEQYF.

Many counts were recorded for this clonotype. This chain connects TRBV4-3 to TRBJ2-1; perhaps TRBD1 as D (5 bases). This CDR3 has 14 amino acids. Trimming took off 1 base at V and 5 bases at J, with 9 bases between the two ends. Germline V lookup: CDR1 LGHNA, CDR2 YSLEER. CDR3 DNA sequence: TGCGCCAGCAGCCAAGCAGGGTTAAACAATGAGCAGTTCTTC. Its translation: CASSQAGLNNEQFF.

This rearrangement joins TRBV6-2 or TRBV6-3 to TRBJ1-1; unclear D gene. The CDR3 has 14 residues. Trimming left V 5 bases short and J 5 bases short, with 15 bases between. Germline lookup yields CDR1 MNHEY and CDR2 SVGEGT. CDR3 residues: CASSPSIGRTEAFF. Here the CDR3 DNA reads TGTGCCAGCAGTCCAAGTATCGGCAGAACTGAAGCTTTCTTT.

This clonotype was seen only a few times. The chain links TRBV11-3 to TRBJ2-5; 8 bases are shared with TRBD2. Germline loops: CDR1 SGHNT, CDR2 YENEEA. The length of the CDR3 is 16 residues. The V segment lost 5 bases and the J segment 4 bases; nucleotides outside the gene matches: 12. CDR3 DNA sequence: TGTGCCAGCAGCCCCTACCGGGAGGGAGGTCCAGAGACCCAGTACTTC. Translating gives CASSPYREGGPETQYF.

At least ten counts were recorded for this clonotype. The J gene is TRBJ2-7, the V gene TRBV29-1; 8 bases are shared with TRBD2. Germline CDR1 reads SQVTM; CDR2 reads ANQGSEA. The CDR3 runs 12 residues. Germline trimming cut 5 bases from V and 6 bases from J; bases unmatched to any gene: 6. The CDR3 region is CSVLTSASEQYF. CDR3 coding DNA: TGCAGCGTTTTGACTAGCGCATCCGAGCAGTACTTC.